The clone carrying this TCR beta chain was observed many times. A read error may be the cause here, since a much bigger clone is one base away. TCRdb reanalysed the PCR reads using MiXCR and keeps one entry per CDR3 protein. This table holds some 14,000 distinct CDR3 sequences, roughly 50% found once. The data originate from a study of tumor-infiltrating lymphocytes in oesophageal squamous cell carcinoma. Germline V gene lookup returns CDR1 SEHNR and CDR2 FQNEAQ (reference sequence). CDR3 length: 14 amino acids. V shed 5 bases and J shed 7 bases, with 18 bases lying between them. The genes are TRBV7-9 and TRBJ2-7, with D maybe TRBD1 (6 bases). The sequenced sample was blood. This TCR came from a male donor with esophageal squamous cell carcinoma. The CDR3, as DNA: TGTGCCAGCAGCAGGGGGTCGTCCTACAATGAGCAGTACTTC. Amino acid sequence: CASSRGSSYNEQYF.